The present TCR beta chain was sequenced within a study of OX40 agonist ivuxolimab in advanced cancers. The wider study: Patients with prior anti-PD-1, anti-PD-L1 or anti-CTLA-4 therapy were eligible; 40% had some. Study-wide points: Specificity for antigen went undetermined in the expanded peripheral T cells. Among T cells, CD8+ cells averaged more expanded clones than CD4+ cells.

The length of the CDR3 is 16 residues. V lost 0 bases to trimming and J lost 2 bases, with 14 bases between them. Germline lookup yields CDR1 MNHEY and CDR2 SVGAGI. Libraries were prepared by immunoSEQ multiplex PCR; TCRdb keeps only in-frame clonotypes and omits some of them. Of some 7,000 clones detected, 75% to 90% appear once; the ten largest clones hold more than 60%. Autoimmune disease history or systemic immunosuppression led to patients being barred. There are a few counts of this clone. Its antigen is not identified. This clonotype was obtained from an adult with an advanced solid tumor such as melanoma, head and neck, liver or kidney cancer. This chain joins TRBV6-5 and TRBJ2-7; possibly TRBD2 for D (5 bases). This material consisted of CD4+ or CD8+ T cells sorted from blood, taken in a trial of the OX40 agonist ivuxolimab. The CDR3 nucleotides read TGTGCCAGCAGTTACTCGATCGGGGTGTCAGCCTACGAGCAGTACTTC. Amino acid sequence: CASSYSIGVSAYEQYF.